These 6 T cell receptor beta chains came from one sample sequenced in a study of CD8+ T cells in alopecia areata listed by TCRdb under 2018. Explained via the paper, the time point label denotes: baseline before oral tofacitinib. Libraries were constructed by the immunoSEQ multiplex PCR assay. To provide template for TCR sequencing, every sample had RNA extracted and reverse transcribed into cDNA. Here the immuneACCESS table is served through TCRdb, limited to in-frame sequences with V and J called. Missing clones are a known gap in these copies; in checked studies unresolved V genes cover under half, and the rest lacks a known reason. Counted in this sample were about 130,000 clones; 58% of them appeared once. 4.5% of the sample comes from the top ten. The sample here was CD4+ T cells sorted from blood, taken at week 0. These receptors were obtained from a human donor with alopecia areata.

The chain carries TRBV14 and TRBJ2-3, with 7 bases identical to TRBD2. This CDR3 region has 13 residues. Germline V gene data show CDR1 as SGHDN and CDR2 as FVKESK. The V and J ends lost 1 base and 6 bases, in that order; junction bases with no gene match: 1. The CDR3 spells CASSQGLADTQYF. For the CDR3, the DNA is TGTGCCAGCAGCCAAGGACTAGCCGATACGCAGTATTTT.

This clone was counted between two and nine times. The chain links TRBV4-1 to TRBJ1-2; D not certain. With 1 base removed from V and 1 base from J, the gap between germline ends came to 10 bases. Germline-derived CDR1 and CDR2 are MGHRA and YSYEKL. The CDR3 covers 15 residues. The CDR3 DNA reads as TGCGCCAGCAGCCAAGTAGCCGGGAATAACTATGGCTACACCTTC. This gives the protein CASSQVAGNNYGYTF.

The chain couples TRBV7-9 to TRBJ2-3; TRBD1 matches 8 bases. The CDR3 totals 15 residues. Germline V CDR1 and CDR2: SEHNR, FQNEAQ (reference sequence). V was pared by 4 bases and J by 5 bases, with 8 bases of the junction left unmatched. The CDR3: CASSSVDRGLDTQYF. The CDR3 region has the DNA TGTGCCAGCAGCTCGGTCGACAGGGGATTAGATACGCAGTATTTT.

This clone was counted once. V gene TRBV7-9 combines with J gene TRBJ2-3, with D maybe TRBD1 (6 bases). Germline loops: CDR1 SEHNR, CDR2 FQNEAQ (reference sequence). V was cut by 6 bases and J by 3 bases, with 16 bases left in between. The CDR3 runs 15 residues. The CDR3 is CASRSAGTPTDTQYF. CDR3 nucleotides: TGTGCCAGCAGATCGGCCGGGACACCAACAGATACGCAGTATTTT.

The gene calls are TRBV4-3 and TRBJ1-2, with no clear D. Deletions cut 0 bases from V and 10 bases from J, with 9 bases between. Germline assignment: CDR1 LGHNA and CDR2 YSLEER. The CDR3 spans 12 residues. In nucleotides, the CDR3 is TGCGCCAGCAGCCAAGATAAAGACTTCTACACCTTC. Its protein is CASSQDKDFYTF.

This clone came up a few times. The chain joins TRBV5-1 to TRBJ2-2; weak D call: TRBD1 (6 bases). This CDR3 is 15 amino acids long. Deletions cut 3 bases from V and 0 bases from J, with 9 bases between. Germline lookup yields CDR1 SGHRS and CDR2 YFSETQ. This CDR3 reads CASSWGTTNTGELFF. In DNA, the CDR3 is TGCGCCAGCAGCTGGGGGACAACGAACACCGGGGAGCTGTTTTTT. Combining the CDR3 with reference TRBV5-1 and TRBJ2-2 gives the whole variable domain KAGVTQTPRYLIKTRGQQVTLSCSPISGHRSVSWYQQTPGQGLQFLFEYFSETQRNKGNFPGRFSGRQFSNSRSEMNVSTLELGDSALYLCASSWGTTNTGELFFGEGSRLTVL.